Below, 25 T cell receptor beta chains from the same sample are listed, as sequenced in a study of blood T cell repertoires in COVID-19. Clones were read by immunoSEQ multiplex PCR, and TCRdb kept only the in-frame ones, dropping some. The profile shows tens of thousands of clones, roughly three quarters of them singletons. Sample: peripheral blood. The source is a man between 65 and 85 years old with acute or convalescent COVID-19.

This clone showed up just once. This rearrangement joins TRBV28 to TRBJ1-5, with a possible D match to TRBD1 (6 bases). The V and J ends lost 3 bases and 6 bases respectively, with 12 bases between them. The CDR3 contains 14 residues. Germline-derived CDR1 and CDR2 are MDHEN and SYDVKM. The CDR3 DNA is TGTGCCAGCAGTTTGGGGGGGCAAGTTCAGCCCCAGCATTTT. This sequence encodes CASSLGGQVQPQHF.

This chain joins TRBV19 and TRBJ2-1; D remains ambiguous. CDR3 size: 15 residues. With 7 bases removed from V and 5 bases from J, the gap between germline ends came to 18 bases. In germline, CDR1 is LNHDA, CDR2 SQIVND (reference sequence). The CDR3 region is CASMGWSENHNEQFF. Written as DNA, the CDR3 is TGTGCCAGTATGGGTTGGAGCGAGAACCACAATGAGCAGTTCTTC.

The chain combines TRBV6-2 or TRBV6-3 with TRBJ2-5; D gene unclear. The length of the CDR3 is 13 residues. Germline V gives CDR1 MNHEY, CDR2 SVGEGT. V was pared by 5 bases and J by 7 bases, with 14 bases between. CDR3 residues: CASSPSGERTQYF. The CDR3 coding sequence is TGTGCCAGCAGTCCCTCTGGAGAAAGGACCCAGTACTTC.

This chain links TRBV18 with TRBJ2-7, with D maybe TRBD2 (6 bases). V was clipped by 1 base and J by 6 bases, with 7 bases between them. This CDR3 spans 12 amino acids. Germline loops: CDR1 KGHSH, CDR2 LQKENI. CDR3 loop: CASSPREAEQYV. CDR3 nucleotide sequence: TGTGCCAGCTCACCACGGGAGGCCGAGCAGTACGTC.

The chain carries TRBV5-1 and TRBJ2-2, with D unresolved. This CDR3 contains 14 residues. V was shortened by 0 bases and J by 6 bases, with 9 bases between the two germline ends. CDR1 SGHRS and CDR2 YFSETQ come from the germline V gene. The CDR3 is CASSLDSSAGELFF. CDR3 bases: TGCGCCAGCAGCTTGGACTCCTCTGCCGGGGAGCTGTTTTTT.

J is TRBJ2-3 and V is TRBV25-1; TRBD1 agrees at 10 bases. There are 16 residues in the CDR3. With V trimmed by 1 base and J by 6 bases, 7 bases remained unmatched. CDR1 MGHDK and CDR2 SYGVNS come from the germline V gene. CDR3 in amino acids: CASSEFLTGGMDTQYF. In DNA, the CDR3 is TGTGCCAGCAGTGAATTCCTGACAGGGGGCATGGATACGCAGTATTTT.

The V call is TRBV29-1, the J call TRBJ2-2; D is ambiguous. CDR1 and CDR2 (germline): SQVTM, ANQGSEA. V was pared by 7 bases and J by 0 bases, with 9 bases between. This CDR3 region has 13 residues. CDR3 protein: CSGWAPNTGELFF. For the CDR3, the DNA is TGCAGCGGCTGGGCTCCGAACACCGGGGAGCTGTTTTTT.

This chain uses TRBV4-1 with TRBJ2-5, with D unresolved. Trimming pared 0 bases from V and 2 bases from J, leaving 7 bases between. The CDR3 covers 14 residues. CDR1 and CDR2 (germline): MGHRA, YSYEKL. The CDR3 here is CASSQDYTQETQYF. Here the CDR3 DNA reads TGCGCCAGCAGCCAAGATTACACACAAGAGACCCAGTACTTC.

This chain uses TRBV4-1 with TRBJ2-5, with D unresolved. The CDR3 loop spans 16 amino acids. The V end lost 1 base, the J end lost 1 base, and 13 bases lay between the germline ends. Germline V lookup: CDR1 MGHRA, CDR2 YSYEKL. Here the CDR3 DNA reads TGCGCCAGCAGCCAAGTGTTAAACAGAGTCCAAGAGACCCAGTACTTC. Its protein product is CASSQVLNRVQETQYF.

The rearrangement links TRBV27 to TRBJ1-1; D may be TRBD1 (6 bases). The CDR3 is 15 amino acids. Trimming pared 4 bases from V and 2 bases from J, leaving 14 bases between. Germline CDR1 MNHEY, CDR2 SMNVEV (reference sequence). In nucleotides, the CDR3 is TGTGCCAGCAGTTCCATGACAGGCATAAACACTGAAGCTTTCTTT. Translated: CASSSMTGINTEAFF.

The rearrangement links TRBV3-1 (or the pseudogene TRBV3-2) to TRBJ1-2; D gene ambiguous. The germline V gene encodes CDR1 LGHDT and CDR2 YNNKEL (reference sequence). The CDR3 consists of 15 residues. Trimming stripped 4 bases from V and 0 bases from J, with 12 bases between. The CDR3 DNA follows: TGTGCCAGCAGCCCCGTGGCAAGTACTAACTATGGCTACACCTTC. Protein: CASSPVASTNYGYTF.

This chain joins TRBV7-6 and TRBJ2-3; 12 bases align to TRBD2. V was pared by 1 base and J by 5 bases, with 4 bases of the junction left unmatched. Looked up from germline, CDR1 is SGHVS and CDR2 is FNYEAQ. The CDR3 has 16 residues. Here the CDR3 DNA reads TGTGCCAGCAGCTTAGTACTAGCGGGGGGTAAAGATACGCAGTATTTT. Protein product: CASSLVLAGGKDTQYF.

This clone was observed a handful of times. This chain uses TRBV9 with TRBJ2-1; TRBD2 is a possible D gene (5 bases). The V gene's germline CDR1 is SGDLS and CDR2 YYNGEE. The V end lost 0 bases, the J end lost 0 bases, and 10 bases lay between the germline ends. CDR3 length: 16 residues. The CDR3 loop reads CASSVAGRSSYNEQFF. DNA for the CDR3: TGTGCCAGCAGCGTAGCGGGAAGGAGCTCCTACAATGAGCAGTTCTTC.

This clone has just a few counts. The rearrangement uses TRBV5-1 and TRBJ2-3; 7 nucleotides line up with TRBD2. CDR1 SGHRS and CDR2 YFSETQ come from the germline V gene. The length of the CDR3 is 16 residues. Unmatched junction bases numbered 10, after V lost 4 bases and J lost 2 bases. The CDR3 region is CASSRLVAGDTDTQYF. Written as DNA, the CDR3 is TGCGCCAGCAGCCGACTAGTGGCGGGGGACACAGATACGCAGTATTTT. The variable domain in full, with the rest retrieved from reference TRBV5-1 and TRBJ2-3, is KAGVTQTPRYLIKTRGQQVTLSCSPISGHRSVSWYQQTPGQGLQFLFEYFSETQRNKGNFPGRFSGRQFSNSRSEMNVSTLELGDSALYLCASSRLVAGDTDTQYFGPGTRLTVL.

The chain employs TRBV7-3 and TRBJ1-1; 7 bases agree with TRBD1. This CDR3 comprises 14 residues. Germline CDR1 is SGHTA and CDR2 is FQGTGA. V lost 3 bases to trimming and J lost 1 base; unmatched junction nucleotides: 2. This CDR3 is CASSFQGGNTEAFF. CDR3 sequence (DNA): TGTGCCAGCAGCTTCCAGGGGGGGAACACTGAAGCTTTCTTT.

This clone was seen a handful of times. Written as DNA, the CDR3 is TGTGCCATCAGTGAGGGGGACAGGGGCATGAACACTGAAGCTTTCTTT. Encoded protein: CAISEGDRGMNTEAFF. The J gene is TRBJ1-1, the V gene TRBV10-3; the match to TRBD1 covers 10 bases. The CDR3 sequence is 16 residues long. CDR1 is ENHRY, CDR2 SYGVKD, per germline. Trimming took 2 bases from V and 0 from J; bases not matched to a gene: 3.

The CDR3 DNA follows: TGTGCCAGTAGTCCCCTAGCGGGGTTGGACAATGAGCAGTTCTTC. It translates to CASSPLAGLDNEQFF. V is TRBV19 and J is TRBJ2-1; 9 bases map to TRBD2. The CDR3 length is 15 residues. Trimming took 5 bases from V and 5 from J; bases not matched to a gene: 7. CDR1 is LNHDA and CDR2 is SQIVND in the germline V gene (reference sequence).

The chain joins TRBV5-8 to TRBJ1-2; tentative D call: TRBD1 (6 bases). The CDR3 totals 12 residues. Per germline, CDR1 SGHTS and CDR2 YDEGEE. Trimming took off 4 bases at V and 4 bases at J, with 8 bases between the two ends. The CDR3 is CASSGGSYGYTF. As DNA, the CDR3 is TGTGCCAGCAGCGGGGGCAGCTATGGCTACACCTTC. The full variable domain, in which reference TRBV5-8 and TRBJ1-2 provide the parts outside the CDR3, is EAGVTQSPTHLIKTRGQQATLRCSPISGHTSVYWYQQALGLGLQFLLWYDEGEERNRGNFPPRFSGRQFPNYSSELNVNALELEDSALYLCASSGGSYGYTFGSGTRLTVV.

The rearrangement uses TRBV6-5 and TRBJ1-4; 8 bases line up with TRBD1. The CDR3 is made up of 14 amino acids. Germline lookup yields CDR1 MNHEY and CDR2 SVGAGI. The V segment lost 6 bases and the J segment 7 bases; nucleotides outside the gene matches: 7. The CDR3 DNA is TGTGCCAGCAGACTCACAGGGGGTGGTGAAAAACTGTTTTTT. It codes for CASRLTGGGEKLFF.

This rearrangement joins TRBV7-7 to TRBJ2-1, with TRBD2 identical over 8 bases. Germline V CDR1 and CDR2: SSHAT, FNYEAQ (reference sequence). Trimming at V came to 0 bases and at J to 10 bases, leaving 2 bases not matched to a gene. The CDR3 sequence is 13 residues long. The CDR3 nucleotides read TGTGCCAGCAGCTTAGCCGGGGGGGGCGAGCAGTTCTTC. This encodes CASSLAGGGEQFF.

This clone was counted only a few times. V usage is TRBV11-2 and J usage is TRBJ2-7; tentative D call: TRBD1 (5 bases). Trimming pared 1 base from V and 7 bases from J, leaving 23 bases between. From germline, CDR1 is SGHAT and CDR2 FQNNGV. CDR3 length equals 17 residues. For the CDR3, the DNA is TGTGCCAGCAGCTTAGTGGGTCAGGGTATCCGAATTCGGGAGCAGTACTTC. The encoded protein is CASSLVGQGIRIREQYF. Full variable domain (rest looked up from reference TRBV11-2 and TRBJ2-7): EAGVAQSPRYKIIEKRQSVAFWCNPISGHATLYWYQQILGQGPKLLIQFQNNGVVDDSQLPKDRFSAERLKGVDSTLKIQPAKLEDSAVYLCASSLVGQGIRIREQYFGPGTRLTVT.

CDR3 protein: CASSFHATGVGYTF. CDR3 DNA: TGTGCCAGCAGTTTCCACGCAACAGGGGTTGGCTACACCTTC. The V call is TRBV6-5, the J call TRBJ1-2; 7 bases are shared with TRBD1. V trimming: 4 bases; J trimming: 7 bases; junction bases outside the gene matches: 9. CDR3 length: 14 residues. CDR1 MNHEY and CDR2 SVGAGI come from the germline V gene.

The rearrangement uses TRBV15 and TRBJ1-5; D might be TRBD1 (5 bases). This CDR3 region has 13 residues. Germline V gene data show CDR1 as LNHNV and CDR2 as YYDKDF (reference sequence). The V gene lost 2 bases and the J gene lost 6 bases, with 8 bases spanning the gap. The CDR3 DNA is TGTGCCACCAGCAGAAGGGGTACTCAGCCCCAGCATTTT. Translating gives CATSRRGTQPQHF.

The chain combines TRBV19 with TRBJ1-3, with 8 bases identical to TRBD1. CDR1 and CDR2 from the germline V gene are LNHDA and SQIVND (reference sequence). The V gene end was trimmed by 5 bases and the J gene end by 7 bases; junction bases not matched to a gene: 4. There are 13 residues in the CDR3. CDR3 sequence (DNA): TGTGCCAGTAGTGAACACAGGGGGAACACCATATATTTT. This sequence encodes CASSEHRGNTIYF.

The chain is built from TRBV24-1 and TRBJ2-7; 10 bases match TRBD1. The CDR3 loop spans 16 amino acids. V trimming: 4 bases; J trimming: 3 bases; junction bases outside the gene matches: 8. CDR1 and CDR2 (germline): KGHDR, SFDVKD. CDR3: CATSEGDRGRDYEQYF. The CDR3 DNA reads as TGTGCCACCAGTGAGGGGGACAGGGGTAGGGACTACGAGCAGTACTTC.